This TCR beta chain comes out of a study of cytomegalovirus exposure and HLA in healthy donors. Overall study results and limits: Later analysis identified about 18,000 TCR beta sequences associated with HLA alleles, using a false discovery rate threshold of 0.05. A prior analysis recorded that most TCR beta V segments were productive about 87% or about 30% of the time.

Note on this clone: The antigen is not known.

CDR3 length: 14 residues. The V gene's germline CDR1 is LGHNA and CDR2 YNFKEQ. The ends were cut back, 0 bases at V and 5 bases at J, with 10 bases in the middle. 13 Jbeta primers and 60 Vbeta primers were used for the PCR. TCRdb's copy holds only in-frame clones and misses some; the assay was immunoSEQ multiplex PCR. This sample yields about 160,000 clones, of which about 79% are seen a single time; under 6.5% belongs to the top ten. This sequence joins TRBV4-2 and TRBJ1-1; D may be TRBD1 (6 bases). This sequence was found in a man between 45 and 60 years old in good health and CMV-seropositive. Sequenced input: PBMCs. The CDR3 region is CASSQDTRGTEAFF. Here the CDR3 DNA reads TGTGCCAGCAGCCAAGATACCAGGGGTACTGAAGCTTTCTTT.